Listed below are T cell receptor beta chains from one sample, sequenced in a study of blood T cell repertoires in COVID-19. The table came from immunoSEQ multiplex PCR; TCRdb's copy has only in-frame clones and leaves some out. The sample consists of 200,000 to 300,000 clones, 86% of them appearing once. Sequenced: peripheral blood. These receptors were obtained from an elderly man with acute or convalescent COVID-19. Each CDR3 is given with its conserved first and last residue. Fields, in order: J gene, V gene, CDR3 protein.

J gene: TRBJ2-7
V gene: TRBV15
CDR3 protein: CATSKAGTGVYEQYF

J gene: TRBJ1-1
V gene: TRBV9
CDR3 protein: CASSVVDRVVNTEAFF

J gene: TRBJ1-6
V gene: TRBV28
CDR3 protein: CASRGQSNSPLHF

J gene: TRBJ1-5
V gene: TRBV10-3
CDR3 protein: CAISPDRGNQPQHF

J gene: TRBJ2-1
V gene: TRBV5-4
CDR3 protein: CASSSGTSGPDEQFF

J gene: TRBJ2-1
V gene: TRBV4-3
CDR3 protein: CASSQTTGQAWNEQFF

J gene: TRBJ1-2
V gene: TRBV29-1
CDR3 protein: CSADRDRGISGYTF

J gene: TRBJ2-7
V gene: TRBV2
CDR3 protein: CASREGYYEQYF

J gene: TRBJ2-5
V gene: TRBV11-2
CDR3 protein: CASSLGGGPLHQETQYF

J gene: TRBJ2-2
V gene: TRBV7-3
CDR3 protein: CASSFDRDRGPGELFF

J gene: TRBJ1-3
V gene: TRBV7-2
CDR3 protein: CASSLTGGISGNTIYF

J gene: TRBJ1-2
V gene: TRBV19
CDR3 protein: CASSTTGGYTF